This T cell receptor beta chain was retrieved from a study of blood T cell repertoires in COVID-19. Study overall: Samples representing acute and convalescent COVID-19 were sourced from the United States, Italy and Spain. The cDNA or gDNA used as material had been derived from T cells, B-cell-depleted T cells, or PBMCs.

Authors' processing steps: Reference gene primer amplification gave estimated nucleated cell counts. Assay: immunoSEQ multiplex PCR; the TCRdb copy retains only in-frame clones and omits some. The DNA was the basis for D and trimming; V, J and clone size are from that table. This sample has a few hundred thousand clones; roughly 89% occur once, and the top ten carry 0.75% to 0.85%. Seattle-derived patients entered the study during active infection and were followed longitudinally. The CDR3 is made up of 15 amino acids. Trimming at V came to 6 bases and at J to 9 bases, leaving 8 bases not matched to a gene. CDR1 and CDR2 from the germline V gene are SGHDN and FVKESK.

What was sequenced was peripheral blood. The chain recombines TRBV14 with TRBJ1-6; TRBD1 agrees at 10 bases. This clonotype was sampled from a man younger than 30 with COVID-19, enrolled during active disease. CDR3 DNA: TGTGCCAGCAGTCTATCCGGGACAGGGGTTTCACCCCTCCACTTT. It translates to CASSLSGTGVSPLHF. The full variable domain, in which reference TRBV14 and TRBJ1-6 provide the parts outside the CDR3, is EAGVTQFPSHSVIEKGQTVTLRCDPISGHDNLYWYRRVMGKEIKFLLHFVKESKQDESGMPNNRFLAERTGGTYSTLKVQPAELEDSGVYFCASSLSGTGVSPLHFGNGTRLTVT.